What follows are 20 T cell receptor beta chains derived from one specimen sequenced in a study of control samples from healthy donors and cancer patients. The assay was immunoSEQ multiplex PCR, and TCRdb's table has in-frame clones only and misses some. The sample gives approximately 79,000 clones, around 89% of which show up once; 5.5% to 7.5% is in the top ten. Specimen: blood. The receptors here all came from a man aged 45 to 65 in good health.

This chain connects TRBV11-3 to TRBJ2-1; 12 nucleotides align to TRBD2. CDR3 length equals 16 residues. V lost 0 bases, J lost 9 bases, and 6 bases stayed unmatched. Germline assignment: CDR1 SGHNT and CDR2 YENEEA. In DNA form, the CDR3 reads TGTGCCAGCAGCTTAGAGGCTAGCGGGGGGGCGCGTGAGCAGTTCTTC. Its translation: CASSLEASGGAREQFF.

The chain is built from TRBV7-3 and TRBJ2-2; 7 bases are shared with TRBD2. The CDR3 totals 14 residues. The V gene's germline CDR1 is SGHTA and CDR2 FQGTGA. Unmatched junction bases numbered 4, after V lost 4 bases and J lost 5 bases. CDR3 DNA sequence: TGTGCCAGCAGCTCAGGGAGGGATACCGGGGAGCTGTTTTTT. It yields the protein CASSSGRDTGELFF.

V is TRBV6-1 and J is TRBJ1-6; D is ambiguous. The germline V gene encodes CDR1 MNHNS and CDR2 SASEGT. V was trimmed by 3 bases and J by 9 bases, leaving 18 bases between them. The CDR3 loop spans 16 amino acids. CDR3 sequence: CASSDVQVGLSSPLHF. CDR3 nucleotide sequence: TGTGCCAGCAGTGATGTCCAGGTTGGTCTTAGTTCACCCCTCCACTTT.

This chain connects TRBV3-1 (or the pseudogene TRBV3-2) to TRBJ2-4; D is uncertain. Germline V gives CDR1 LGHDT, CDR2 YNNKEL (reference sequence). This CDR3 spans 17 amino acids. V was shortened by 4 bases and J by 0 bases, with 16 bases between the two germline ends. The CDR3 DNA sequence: TGTGCCAGCAGCCCACTGTCCGTTGGGCTAGCCAAAAACATTCAGTACTTC. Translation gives CASSPLSVGLAKNIQYF.

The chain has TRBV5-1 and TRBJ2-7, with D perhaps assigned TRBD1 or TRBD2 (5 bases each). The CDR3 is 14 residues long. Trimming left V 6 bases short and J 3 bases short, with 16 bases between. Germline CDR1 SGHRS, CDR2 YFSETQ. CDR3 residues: CASTRDPAGYEQYF. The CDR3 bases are TGCGCCAGCACCCGGGACCCCGCAGGCTACGAGCAGTACTTC.

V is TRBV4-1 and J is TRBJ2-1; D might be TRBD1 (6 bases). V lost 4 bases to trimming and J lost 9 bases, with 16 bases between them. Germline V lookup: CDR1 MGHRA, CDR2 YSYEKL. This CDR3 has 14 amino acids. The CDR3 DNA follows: TGCGCCAGCAGCCCCCGACAGGCGACCAGTGAGCAGTTCTTC. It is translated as CASSPRQATSEQFF.

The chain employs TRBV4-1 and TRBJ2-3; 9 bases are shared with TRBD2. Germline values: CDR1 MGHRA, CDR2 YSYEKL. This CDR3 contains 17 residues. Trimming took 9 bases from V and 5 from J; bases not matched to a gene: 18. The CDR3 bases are TGCGCCAGGAATTGCGCCGGGACTAGCTTCTTAGGAGATACGCAGTATTTT. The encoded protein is CARNCAGTSFLGDTQYF.

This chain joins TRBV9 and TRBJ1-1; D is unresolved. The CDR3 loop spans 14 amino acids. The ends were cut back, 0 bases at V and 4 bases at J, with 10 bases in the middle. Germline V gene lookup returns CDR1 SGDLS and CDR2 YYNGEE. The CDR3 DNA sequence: TGTGCCAGCAGCGTAGTCTCGGTGAGCACTGAAGCTTTCTTT. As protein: CASSVVSVSTEAFF.

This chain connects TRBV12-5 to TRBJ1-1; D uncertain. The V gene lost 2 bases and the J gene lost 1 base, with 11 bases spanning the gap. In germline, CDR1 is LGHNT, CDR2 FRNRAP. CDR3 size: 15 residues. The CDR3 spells CASGLFPNGNTEAFF. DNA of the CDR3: TGTGCTAGTGGTTTGTTCCCCAACGGGAACACTGAAGCTTTCTTT.

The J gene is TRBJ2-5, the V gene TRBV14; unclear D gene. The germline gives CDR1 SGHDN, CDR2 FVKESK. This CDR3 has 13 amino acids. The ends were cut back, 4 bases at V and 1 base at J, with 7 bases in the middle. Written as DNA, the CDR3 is TGTGCCAGCAGCCTGAGATTCCAAGAGACCCAGTACTTC. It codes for CASSLRFQETQYF.

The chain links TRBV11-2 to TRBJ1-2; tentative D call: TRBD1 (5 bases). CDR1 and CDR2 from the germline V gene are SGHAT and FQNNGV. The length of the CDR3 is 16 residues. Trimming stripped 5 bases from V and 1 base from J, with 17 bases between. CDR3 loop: CASSLPTTDLNYGYTF. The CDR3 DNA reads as TGTGCCAGCAGCCTGCCTACGACAGACCTTAACTATGGCTACACCTTC.

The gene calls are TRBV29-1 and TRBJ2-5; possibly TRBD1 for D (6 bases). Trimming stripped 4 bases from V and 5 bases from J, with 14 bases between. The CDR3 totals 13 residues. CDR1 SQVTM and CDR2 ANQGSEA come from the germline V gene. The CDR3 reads CSVVRGQGETQYF. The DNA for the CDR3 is TGCAGCGTTGTCAGGGGCCAAGGGGAGACCCAGTACTTC.

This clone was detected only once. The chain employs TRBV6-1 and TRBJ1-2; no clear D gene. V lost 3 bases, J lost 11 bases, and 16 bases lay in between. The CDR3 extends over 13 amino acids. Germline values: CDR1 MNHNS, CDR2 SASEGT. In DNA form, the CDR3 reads TGTGCCAGCAGTGAGCGGAGTAGGGCTTTTTACACCTTC. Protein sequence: CASSERSRAFYTF.

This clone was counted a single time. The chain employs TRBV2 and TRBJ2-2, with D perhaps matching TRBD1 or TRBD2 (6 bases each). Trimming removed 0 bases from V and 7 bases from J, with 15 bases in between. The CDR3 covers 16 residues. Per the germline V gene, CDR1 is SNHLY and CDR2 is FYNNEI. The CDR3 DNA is TGTGCCAGCAGTGAAGCGCGTCAGGGGCGGGGCGGGGAGCTGTTTTTT. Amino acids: CASSEARQGRGGELFF.

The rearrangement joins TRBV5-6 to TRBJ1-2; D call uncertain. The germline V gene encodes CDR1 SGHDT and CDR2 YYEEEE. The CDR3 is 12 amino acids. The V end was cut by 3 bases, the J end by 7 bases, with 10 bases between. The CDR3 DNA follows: TGTGCCAGCAGCTGGTCGGGGTCTGGCTACACCTTC. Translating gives CASSWSGSGYTF.

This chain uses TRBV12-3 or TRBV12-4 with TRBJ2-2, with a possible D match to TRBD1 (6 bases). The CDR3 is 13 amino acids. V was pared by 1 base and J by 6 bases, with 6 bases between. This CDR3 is CASSLGQAGELFF. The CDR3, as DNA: TGTGCCAGCAGTTTAGGACAGGCCGGGGAGCTGTTTTTT.

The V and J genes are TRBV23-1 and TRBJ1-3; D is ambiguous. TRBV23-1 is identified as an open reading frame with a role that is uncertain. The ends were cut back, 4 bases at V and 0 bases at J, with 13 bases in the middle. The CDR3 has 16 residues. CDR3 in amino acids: CASSRAGTASGNTIYF. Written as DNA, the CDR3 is TGCGCCAGCAGTCGTGCCGGAACAGCCTCTGGAAACACCATATATTTT.

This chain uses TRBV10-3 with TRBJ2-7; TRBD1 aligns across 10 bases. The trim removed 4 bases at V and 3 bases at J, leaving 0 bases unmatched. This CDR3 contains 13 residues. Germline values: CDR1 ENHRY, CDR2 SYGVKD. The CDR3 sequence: CAISGDRGYEQYF. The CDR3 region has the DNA TGTGCCATCAGTGGGGACAGGGGCTACGAGCAGTACTTC.

The CDR3 is CAWSVEGGQPQHF. The CDR3 DNA follows: TGTGCCTGGAGTGTAGAGGGAGGTCAGCCCCAGCATTTT. The chain uses TRBV30 and TRBJ1-5, with D unresolved. This CDR3 spans 13 amino acids. V lost 0 bases, J lost 6 bases, and 9 bases lay in between. Germline-derived CDR1 and CDR2 are GTSNPN and SVGIG (reference sequence). Supplemented by reference TRBV30 and TRBJ1-5, the full variable domain reads SQTIHQWPATLVQPVGSPLSLECTVEGTSNPNLYWYRQAAGRGLQLLFYSVGIGQISSEVPQNLSASRPQDRQFILSSKKLLLSDSGFYLCAWSVEGGQPQHFGDGTRLSIL.

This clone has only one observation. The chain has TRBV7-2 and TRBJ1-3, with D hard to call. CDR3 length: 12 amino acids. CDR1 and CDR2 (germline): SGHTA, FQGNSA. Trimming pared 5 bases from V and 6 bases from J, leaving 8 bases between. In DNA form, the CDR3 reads TGTGCCAGCAGCCGGGAGGCAAACACCATATATTTT. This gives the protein CASSREANTIYF.